Each of the 30 T cell receptor beta chains below was sequenced from the same sample in a study of vaccination effects on CD4 cells after COVID-19. No antigen is known for these receptors. The assay was immunoSEQ multiplex PCR, and TCRdb's table has in-frame clones only and misses some. In the table there are more than 30,000 clones, approximately 74% of which are singletons. When about ten days of culture had elapsed, CD4+ T cells were isolated. This specimen consisted of CD4+ T cells from PBMCs cultured without peptide, obtained before COVID-19 vaccination. The receptors here all came from a human donor who received a COVID-19 vaccine.

The rearrangement links TRBV12-3 or TRBV12-4 to TRBJ1-3; D is unclear. This CDR3 contains 12 residues. The V and J ends lost 8 bases and 5 bases respectively, with 10 bases between them. Here the CDR3 reads CASGQTRNTIYF. The CDR3 DNA reads as TGTGCCAGCGGGCAGACCCGAAACACCATATATTTT.

The chain is built from TRBV6-4 and TRBJ2-3; 10 bases agree with TRBD1. V lost 2 bases and J lost 4; bases outside the gene matches: 3. The CDR3 sequence is 15 residues long. Germline V gives CDR1 MRHNA, CDR2 SNTAGT. The CDR3 sequence is CASSDVTGGADTQYF. CDR3 nucleotides: TGTGCCAGCAGTGACGTGACAGGGGGCGCAGATACGCAGTATTTT.

This chain connects TRBV27 to TRBJ1-2; a weak D match, TRBD1 (6 bases). V was cut by 3 bases and J by 0 bases, with 11 bases left in between. CDR3 length equals 15 residues. CDR1 and CDR2 (germline): MNHEY, SMNVEV (reference sequence). CDR3 in DNA: TGTGCCAGCAGTTTGACAGGACTAACTAACTATGGCTACACCTTC. This codes for CASSLTGLTNYGYTF.

V usage is TRBV19 and J usage is TRBJ2-2; perhaps D is TRBD1 or TRBD2 (5 bases each). CDR1 and CDR2 (germline): LNHDA, SQIVND (reference sequence). The CDR3 is 19 residues long. Trimming removed 1 base at V and 0 bases at J, with 18 bases between. The CDR3 DNA follows: TGTGCCAGTAGTATAGGCCCCGGCTCGGGACGGTCGAACACCGGGGAGCTGTTTTTT. Its translation: CASSIGPGSGRSNTGELFF.

V and J are TRBV6-5 and TRBJ2-3; tentative D call: TRBD2 (6 bases). Between the trimmed V and J ends, which lost 6 bases and 4 bases, there was a span of 11 bases. The CDR3 totals 13 residues. The germline gives CDR1 MNHEY, CDR2 SVGAGI. CDR3 protein: CASRTPGADTQYF. The DNA of the CDR3 is TGTGCCAGCAGAACGCCGGGGGCAGATACGCAGTATTTT.

This clone was counted once. The chain recombines TRBV5-6 with TRBJ1-6, with 9 positions matching TRBD1. Unmatched junction bases numbered 7, after V lost 3 bases and J lost 9 bases. This CDR3 has 15 amino acids. Germline V gene sequence: CDR1 SGHDT, CDR2 YYEEEE. CDR3 nucleotide sequence: TGTGCCAGCAGCTCCGCCGACAGGGGGAGTTCACCCCTCCACTTT. This translates into CASSSADRGSSPLHF.

J is TRBJ1-5 and V is TRBV6-5, with 7 bases aligning to TRBD1. The CDR3 is made up of 16 amino acids. Germline CDR1 and CDR2: MNHEY and SVGAGI. The ends lost 2 bases at V and 6 bases at J; junction bases unmatched: 10. CDR3 DNA sequence: TGTGCCAGCAGTTACGGGGGGACAGCATCCGGTCAGCCCCAGCATTTT. This translates into CASSYGGTASGQPQHF.

The rearrangement links TRBV6-5 to TRBJ2-1; D remains ambiguous. Germline values: CDR1 MNHEY, CDR2 SVGAGI. The CDR3 covers 15 residues. V lost 8 bases to trimming and J lost 0 bases, with 14 bases between them. Here the CDR3 DNA reads TGTGCCAGCCGTAGCTTCTCTCCCTCCTACAATGAGCAGTTCTTC. It yields the protein CASRSFSPSYNEQFF.

The V gene is TRBV11-2, the J gene TRBJ2-5, with D uncertain. Trimming took off 0 bases at V and 5 bases at J, with 4 bases between the two ends. The CDR3 has 12 amino acids. Per germline, CDR1 SGHAT and CDR2 FQNNGV. CDR3 residues: CASSLDLETQYF. The CDR3 nucleotides are TGTGCCAGCAGCTTAGATCTCGAGACCCAGTACTTC.

This chain joins TRBV19 and TRBJ1-4, with D unresolved. V lost 4 bases, J lost 4 bases, and 10 bases lay in between. The CDR3 length is 14 residues. The V gene's germline CDR1 is LNHDA and CDR2 SQIVND (reference sequence). CDR3 in DNA: TGTGCCAGTAGTACCCGGGCCAATAATGAAAAACTGTTTTTT. Its translation is CASSTRANNEKLFF.

J is TRBJ2-7 and V is TRBV5-5, with D hard to call. V lost 3 bases, J lost 7 bases, and 14 bases lay in between. The CDR3 is 13 residues long. Germline V lookup: CDR1 SGHKS, CDR2 YYEKEE (reference sequence). The CDR3 nucleotides read TGTGCCAGCAGCTCCCAAACTTCGTATGAGCAGTACTTC. The encoded protein is CASSSQTSYEQYF.

The rearrangement uses TRBV3-1 (or the pseudogene TRBV3-2) and TRBJ2-1; a possible D gene is TRBD2 (6 bases). V lost 1 base to trimming and J lost 9 bases, with 13 bases between them. There are 14 residues in the CDR3. Germline assignment: CDR1 LGHDT and CDR2 YNNKEL (reference sequence). The CDR3 spells CASSQGPAGLEQFF. As DNA, the CDR3 is TGTGCCAGCAGCCAAGGCCCTGCGGGACTTGAGCAGTTCTTC.

This chain joins TRBV4-2 and TRBJ1-5; D unresolved. Trimming removed 1 base from V and 4 bases from J, with 5 bases in between. The CDR3 totals 13 residues. Germline V CDR1 and CDR2: LGHNA, YNFKEQ. The CDR3 spells CASSQVVNQPQHF. CDR3 nucleotides: TGTGCCAGCAGCCAAGTCGTGAATCAGCCCCAGCATTTT.

This clone was seen more than once but under ten times. V is TRBV6-2 or TRBV6-3 and J is TRBJ1-6; TRBD1 is a possible D gene (5 bases). CDR3 length: 14 amino acids. V lost 0 bases, J lost 8 bases, and 8 bases lay in between. Germline CDR1 and CDR2: MNHEY and SVGEGT. CDR3 nucleotides: TGTGCCAGCAGTTACTCAGGGGTGGATTCACCCCTCCACTTT. Translating gives CASSYSGVDSPLHF.

The V and J genes are TRBV27 and TRBJ2-7, with TRBD1 identical over 7 bases. J lost 2 bases, V lost 2 bases, and 0 bases had no gene match. Germline V gene data show CDR1 as MNHEY and CDR2 as SMNVEV (reference sequence). CDR3 length: 13 amino acids. In nucleotides, the CDR3 is TGTGCCAGCAGTTTACAGGGGGCCTACGAGCAGTACTTC. This encodes CASSLQGAYEQYF.

The chain recombines TRBV29-1 with TRBJ2-5, with D maybe TRBD2 (6 bases). CDR1 SQVTM and CDR2 ANQGSEA come from the germline V gene. CDR3 length: 13 amino acids. V dropped 7 bases and J dropped 2 bases, with 14 bases sitting between them. DNA of the CDR3: TGCAGCGCGGAGGGAAGGGAGCAAGAGACCCAGTACTTC. Protein product: CSAEGREQETQYF.

V usage is TRBV18 and J usage is TRBJ2-1, with D tentatively TRBD2 (6 bases). The CDR3 covers 16 residues. CDR1 is KGHSH and CDR2 is LQKENI in the germline V gene. Between the trimmed V and J ends, which lost 3 bases and 9 bases, there was a span of 21 bases. The CDR3 protein is CASSPPFQGGQGEQFF. CDR3 nucleotides: TGTGCCAGCTCACCCCCGTTTCAGGGAGGCCAAGGTGAGCAGTTCTTC. The full variable domain, with the rest looked up from reference TRBV18 and TRBJ2-1, is NAGVMQNPRHLVRRRGQEARLRCSPMKGHSHVYWYRQLPEEGLKFMVYLQKENIIDESGMPKERFSAEFPKEGPSILRIQQVVRGDSAAYFCASSPPFQGGQGEQFFGPGTRLTVL.

This clone was counted a single time. The rearrangement links TRBV18 to TRBJ2-7; the D is unclear. The germline V and J ends were trimmed by 0 bases and 5 bases, with 8 bases remaining between them. Germline V gives CDR1 KGHSH, CDR2 LQKENI. The CDR3 loop spans 13 amino acids. For the CDR3, the DNA is TGTGCCAGCTCACCACCGATGAAGGACGAGCAGTACTTC. Its protein product is CASSPPMKDEQYF.

This sequence joins TRBV7-8 and TRBJ2-1; 10 bases line up with TRBD2. The CDR3 totals 18 residues. CDR1 and CDR2 from the germline V gene are SGHVS and FQNEAQ. V lost 2 bases to trimming and J lost 0 bases; unmatched junction nucleotides: 7. The CDR3 coding sequence is TGTGCCAGCAGCTTACTAGCGGGGGCGGCTTCCTCCTACAATGAGCAGTTCTTC. It yields the protein CASSLLAGAASSYNEQFF.

The genes are TRBV6-5 and TRBJ1-1, with D maybe TRBD1 (6 bases). From germline, CDR1 is MNHEY and CDR2 SVGAGI. This CDR3 region has 15 residues. Deletions cut 6 bases from V and 0 bases from J, with 14 bases between. CDR3 in DNA: TGTGCCAGCAGAGAGCCCGACAGGATGAACACTGAAGCTTTCTTT. Translated: CASREPDRMNTEAFF.

This chain uses TRBV3-1 (or the pseudogene TRBV3-2) with TRBJ1-2; D possibly corresponds to TRBD1 (5 bases). Trimming stripped 8 bases from V and 5 bases from J, with 18 bases between. The CDR3 totals 14 residues. CDR1 is LGHDT, CDR2 YNNKEL, per germline (reference sequence). The CDR3 coding sequence is TGTGCCAGCCGGGCCGCAGGGAAAAATTATGGCTACACCTTC. This gives the protein CASRAAGKNYGYTF.

The chain recombines TRBV9 with TRBJ1-3; D call uncertain. The CDR3 has 14 amino acids. CDR1 is SGDLS and CDR2 is YYNGEE in the germline V gene. Deletions cut 2 bases from V and 0 bases from J, with 6 bases between. The CDR3 loop is CASSVQSSGNTIYF. The CDR3 DNA follows: TGTGCCAGCAGCGTCCAGAGCTCTGGAAACACCATATATTTT. Full variable domain (missing parts from reference TRBV9 and TRBJ1-3): DSGVTQTPKHLITATGQRVTLRCSPRSGDLSVYWYQQSLDQGLQFLIQYYNGEERAKGNILERFSAQQFPDLHSELNLSSLELGDSALYFCASSVQSSGNTIYFGEGSWLTVV.

The genes are TRBV2 and TRBJ2-1; weak D call: TRBD1 (5 bases). Germline V CDR1 and CDR2: SNHLY, FYNNEI. This CDR3 has 15 amino acids. The V and J ends lost 4 bases and 0 bases respectively, with 10 bases between them. The CDR3 here is CASSVEGDSYNEQFF. CDR3 nucleotide sequence: TGTGCCAGCAGTGTGGAAGGGGACTCCTACAATGAGCAGTTCTTC.

The chain uses TRBV9 and TRBJ2-6; 7 bases match TRBD1. This CDR3 region has 15 residues. Germline V gene data show CDR1 as SGDLS and CDR2 as YYNGEE. The trim removed 1 base at V and 4 bases at J, leaving 2 bases unmatched. The DNA of the CDR3 is TGTGCCAGCAGCGTAAGGGGGCGCGGGGCCAACGTCCTGACTTTC. Encoded protein: CASSVRGRGANVLTF.

V and J are TRBV4-1 and TRBJ2-3, with D possibly TRBD1 on 6 matching bases. CDR1 is MGHRA, CDR2 YSYEKL, per germline. The CDR3 totals 14 residues. V was cut by 4 bases and J by 6 bases, with 14 bases left in between. CDR3 sequence (DNA): TGCGCCAGCAGCCCCGGACAGTGGGGGGATACGCAGTATTTT. Translating it yields CASSPGQWGDTQYF.

V is TRBV20-1 and J is TRBJ1-2; weak D call: TRBD1 (5 bases). Germline CDR1 reads DFQATT; CDR2 reads SNEGSKA (reference sequence). The CDR3 is 12 amino acids. Trimming shortened V by 3 bases and J by 4 bases, and 9 bases separated the two germline ends. The CDR3, as DNA: TGCAGTGCTAGTCGAGGGACCTATGGCTACACCTTC. It specifies CSASRGTYGYTF.

The chain couples TRBV7-9 to TRBJ1-2; D is unresolved. Germline V gives CDR1 SEHNR, CDR2 FQNEAQ (reference sequence). Trimming took 5 bases from V and 2 from J, leaving 15 bases between them. CDR3 length equals 15 residues. The CDR3 sequence is CASSPLGVGNYGYTF. In nucleotides, the CDR3 is TGTGCCAGCAGCCCCCTGGGTGTCGGGAACTATGGCTACACCTTC.

The gene calls are TRBV5-4 and TRBJ2-3, with TRBD2 matching 9 bases. There are 15 residues in the CDR3. The V gene end was trimmed by 4 bases and the J gene end by 5 bases; junction bases not matched to a gene: 8. CDR1 is SGHNT and CDR2 is YYREEE in the germline V gene (reference sequence). The CDR3 DNA reads TGTGCCAGCAGCGCAGCGGGAGGTTCCGGAGATACGCAGTATTTT. It is translated as CASSAAGGSGDTQYF.

This clone was counted a few times. The V and J genes are TRBV27 and TRBJ2-2, with D perhaps matching TRBD1 (6 bases). Looked up from germline, CDR1 is MNHEY and CDR2 is SMNVEV (reference sequence). CDR3 length: 13 amino acids. The germline V and J ends were trimmed by 6 bases and 8 bases, with 13 bases remaining between them. This CDR3 is CASSDLRGGELFF. CDR3 coding DNA: TGTGCCAGCAGCGATCTCAGGGGAGGGGAGCTGTTTTTT.

The V gene is TRBV6-5, the J gene TRBJ2-1; TRBD2 agrees at 8 bases. Germline V CDR1 and CDR2: MNHEY, SVGAGI. The CDR3 consists of 16 residues. With V trimmed by 2 bases and J by 9 bases, 12 bases remained unmatched. The DNA for the CDR3 is TGTGCCAGCAGTTACGGAAAGGGACTAGTCGGCGGTGAGCAGTTCTTC. The encoded protein is CASSYGKGLVGGEQFF.